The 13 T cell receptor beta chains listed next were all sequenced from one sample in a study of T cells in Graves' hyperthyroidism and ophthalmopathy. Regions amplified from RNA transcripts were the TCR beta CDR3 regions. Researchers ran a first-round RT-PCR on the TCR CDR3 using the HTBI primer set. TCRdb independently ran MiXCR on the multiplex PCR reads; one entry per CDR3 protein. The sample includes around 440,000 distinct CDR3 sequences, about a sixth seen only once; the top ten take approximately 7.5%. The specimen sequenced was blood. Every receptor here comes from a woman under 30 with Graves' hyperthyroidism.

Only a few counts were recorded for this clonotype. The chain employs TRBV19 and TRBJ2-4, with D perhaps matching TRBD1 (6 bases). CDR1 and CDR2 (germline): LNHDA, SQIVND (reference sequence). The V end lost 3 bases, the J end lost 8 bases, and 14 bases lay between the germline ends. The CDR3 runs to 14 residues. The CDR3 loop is CASSMGDRRDIQYF. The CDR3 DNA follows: TGTGCCAGTAGTATGGGCGACAGGAGAGACATTCAGTACTTC.

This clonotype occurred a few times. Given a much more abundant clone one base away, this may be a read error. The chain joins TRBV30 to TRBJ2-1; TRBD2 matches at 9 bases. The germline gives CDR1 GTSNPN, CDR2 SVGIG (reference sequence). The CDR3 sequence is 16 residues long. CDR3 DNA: TGTGCCTGGGGTGTAAGGGGCGGGAGGGCCCACAATGAGCAGTTCTTC. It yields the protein CAWGVRGGRAHNEQFF.

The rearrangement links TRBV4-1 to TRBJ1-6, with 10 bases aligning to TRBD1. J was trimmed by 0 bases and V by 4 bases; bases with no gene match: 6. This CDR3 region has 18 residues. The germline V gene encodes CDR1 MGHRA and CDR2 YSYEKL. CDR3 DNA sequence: TGCGCCAGCAGCCCGGGACAGGGGATCAGCTCCTATAATTCACCCCTCCACTTT. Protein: CASSPGQGISSYNSPLHF.

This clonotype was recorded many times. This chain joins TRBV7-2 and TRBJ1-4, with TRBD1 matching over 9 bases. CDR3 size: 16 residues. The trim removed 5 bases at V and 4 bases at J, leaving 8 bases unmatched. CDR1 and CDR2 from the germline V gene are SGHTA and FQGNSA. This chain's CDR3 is CASSTGRQGDNEKLFF. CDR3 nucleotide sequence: TGTGCCAGCAGCACGGGTCGACAGGGGGATAATGAAAAACTGTTTTTT.

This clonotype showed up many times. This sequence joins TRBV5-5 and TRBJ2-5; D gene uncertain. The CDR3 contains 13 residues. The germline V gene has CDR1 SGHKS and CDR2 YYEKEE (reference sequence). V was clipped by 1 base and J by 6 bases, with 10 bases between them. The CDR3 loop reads CASSLKLSKTQYF. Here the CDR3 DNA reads TGTGCCAGCAGCTTGAAACTGTCGAAGACCCAGTACTTC.

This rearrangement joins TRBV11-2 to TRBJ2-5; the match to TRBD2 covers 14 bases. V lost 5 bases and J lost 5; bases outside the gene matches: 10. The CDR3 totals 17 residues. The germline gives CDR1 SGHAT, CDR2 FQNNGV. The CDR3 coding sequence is TGTGCCAGCAGCCGGGGACTAGCGGGGGTTCAGGGTGAGACCCAGTACTTC. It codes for CASSRGLAGVQGETQYF.

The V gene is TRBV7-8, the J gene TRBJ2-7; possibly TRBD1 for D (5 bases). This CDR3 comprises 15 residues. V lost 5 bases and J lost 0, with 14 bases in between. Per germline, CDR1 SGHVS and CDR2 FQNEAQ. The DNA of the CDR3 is TGTGCCAGCAGCCCGTACGGACAAAGCTCCTACGAGCAGTACTTC. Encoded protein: CASSPYGQSSYEQYF.

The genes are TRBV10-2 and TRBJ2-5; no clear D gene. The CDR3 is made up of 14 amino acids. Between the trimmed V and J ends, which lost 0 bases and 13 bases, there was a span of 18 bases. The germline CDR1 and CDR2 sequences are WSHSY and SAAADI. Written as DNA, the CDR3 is TGCGCCAGCAGTGAGTCGGAAGTTCCCCCGAAACTGTACTTC. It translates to CASSESEVPPKLYF.

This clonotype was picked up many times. Here the CDR3 DNA reads TGTGCCAGCAGTAAAGATGACCCGGGCATCTATAATTCACCCCTCCACTTT. The encoded protein is CASSKDDPGIYNSPLHF. The rearrangement links TRBV6-1 to TRBJ1-6; D not resolved. V dropped 5 bases and J dropped 3 bases, with 17 bases sitting between them. The CDR3 length is 17 residues. Germline loops: CDR1 MNHNS, CDR2 SASEGT.

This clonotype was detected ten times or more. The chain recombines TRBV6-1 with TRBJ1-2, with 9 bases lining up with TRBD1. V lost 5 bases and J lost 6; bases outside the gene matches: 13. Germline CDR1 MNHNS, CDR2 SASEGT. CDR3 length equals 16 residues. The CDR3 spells CASSSPGTGTLDGYTF. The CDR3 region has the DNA TGTGCCAGCAGTTCGCCCGGGACAGGGACACTGGATGGCTACACCTTC.

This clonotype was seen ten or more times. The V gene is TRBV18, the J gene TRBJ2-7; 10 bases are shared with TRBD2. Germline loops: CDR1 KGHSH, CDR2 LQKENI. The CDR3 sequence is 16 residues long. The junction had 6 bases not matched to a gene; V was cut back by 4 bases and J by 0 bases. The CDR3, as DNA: TGTGCCAGCTCACTACAGTGGACTAGCGGCTCCTACGAGCAGTACTTC. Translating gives CASSLQWTSGSYEQYF. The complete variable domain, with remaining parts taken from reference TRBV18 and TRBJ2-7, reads NAGVMQNPRHLVRRRGQEARLRCSPMKGHSHVYWYRQLPEEGLKFMVYLQKENIIDESGMPKERFSAEFPKEGPSILRIQQVVRGDSAAYFCASSLQWTSGSYEQYFGPGTRLTVT.

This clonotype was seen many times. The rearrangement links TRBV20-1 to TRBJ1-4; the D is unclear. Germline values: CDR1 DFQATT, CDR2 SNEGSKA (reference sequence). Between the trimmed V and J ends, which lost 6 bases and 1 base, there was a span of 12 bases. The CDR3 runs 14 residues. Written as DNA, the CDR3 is TGCAGTGCCCTAGAGGGCAGAACTAATGAAAAACTGTTTTTT. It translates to CSALEGRTNEKLFF.

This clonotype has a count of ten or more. This CDR3 is CASSLARQNTGELFF. The CDR3 bases are TGTGCCAGCAGCTTAGCGAGGCAGAACACCGGGGAGCTGTTTTTT. The chain has TRBV7-9 and TRBJ2-2, with no clear D. CDR1 and CDR2 (germline): SEHNR, FQNEAQ (reference sequence). The length of the CDR3 is 15 residues. V lost 0 bases, J lost 1 base, and 6 bases lay in between.